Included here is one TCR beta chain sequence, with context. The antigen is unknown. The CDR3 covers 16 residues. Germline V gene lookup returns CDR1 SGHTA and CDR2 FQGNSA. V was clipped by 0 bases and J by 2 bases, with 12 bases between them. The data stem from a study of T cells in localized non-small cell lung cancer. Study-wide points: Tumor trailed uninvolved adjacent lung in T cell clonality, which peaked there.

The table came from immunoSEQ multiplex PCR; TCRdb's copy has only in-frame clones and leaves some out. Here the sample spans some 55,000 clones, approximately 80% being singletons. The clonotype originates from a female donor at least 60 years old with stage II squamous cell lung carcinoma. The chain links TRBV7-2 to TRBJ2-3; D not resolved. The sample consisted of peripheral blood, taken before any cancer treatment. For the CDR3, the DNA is TGTGCCAGCAGCTTAGCAGGGCCTCTGCCCACAGATACGCAGTATTTT. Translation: CASSLAGPLPTDTQYF.